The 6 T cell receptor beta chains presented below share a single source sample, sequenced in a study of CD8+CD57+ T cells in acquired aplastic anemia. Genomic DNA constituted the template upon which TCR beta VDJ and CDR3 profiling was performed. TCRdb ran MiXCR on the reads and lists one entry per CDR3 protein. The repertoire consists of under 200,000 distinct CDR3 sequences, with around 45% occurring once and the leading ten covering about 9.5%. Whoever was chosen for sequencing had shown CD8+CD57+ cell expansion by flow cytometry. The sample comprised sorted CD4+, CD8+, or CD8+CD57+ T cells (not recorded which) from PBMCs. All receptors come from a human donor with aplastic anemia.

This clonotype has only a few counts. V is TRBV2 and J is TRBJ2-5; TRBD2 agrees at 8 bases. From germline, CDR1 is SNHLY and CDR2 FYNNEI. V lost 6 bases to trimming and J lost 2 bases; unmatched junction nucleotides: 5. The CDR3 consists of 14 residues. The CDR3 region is CASRRTSNQETQYF. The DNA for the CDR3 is TGTGCCAGCAGGAGGACTAGCAATCAAGAGACCCAGTACTTC.

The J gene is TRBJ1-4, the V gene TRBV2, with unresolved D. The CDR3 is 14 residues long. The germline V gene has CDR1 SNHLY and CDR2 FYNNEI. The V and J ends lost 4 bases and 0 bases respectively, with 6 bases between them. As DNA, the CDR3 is TGTGCCAGCAGTGGGGTAACAACTAATGAAAAACTGTTTTTT. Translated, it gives CASSGVTTNEKLFF.

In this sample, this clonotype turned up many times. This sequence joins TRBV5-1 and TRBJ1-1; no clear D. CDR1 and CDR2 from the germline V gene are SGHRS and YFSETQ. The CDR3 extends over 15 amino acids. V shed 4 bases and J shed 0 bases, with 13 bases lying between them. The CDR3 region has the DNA TGCGCCAGCAGCCCGCACGGTCGTATGAACACTGAAGCTTTCTTT. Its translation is CASSPHGRMNTEAFF.

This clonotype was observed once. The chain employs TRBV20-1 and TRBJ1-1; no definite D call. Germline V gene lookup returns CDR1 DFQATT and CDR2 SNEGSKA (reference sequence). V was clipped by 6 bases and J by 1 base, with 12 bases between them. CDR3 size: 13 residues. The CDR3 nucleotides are TGCAGTGCCGGGCCACAGACGAACACTGAAGCTTTCTTT. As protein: CSAGPQTNTEAFF.

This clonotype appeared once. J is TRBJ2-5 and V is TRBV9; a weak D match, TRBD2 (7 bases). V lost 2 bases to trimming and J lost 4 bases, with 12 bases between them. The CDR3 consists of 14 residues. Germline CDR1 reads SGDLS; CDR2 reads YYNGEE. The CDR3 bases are TGTGCCAGCAGCGTCGGGGGGCAGCGAGAGACCCAGTACTTC. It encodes CASSVGGQRETQYF. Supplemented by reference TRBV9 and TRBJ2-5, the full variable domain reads DSGVTQTPKHLITATGQRVTLRCSPRSGDLSVYWYQQSLDQGLQFLIQYYNGEERAKGNILERFSAQQFPDLHSELNLSSLELGDSALYFCASSVGGQRETQYFGPGTRLLVL.

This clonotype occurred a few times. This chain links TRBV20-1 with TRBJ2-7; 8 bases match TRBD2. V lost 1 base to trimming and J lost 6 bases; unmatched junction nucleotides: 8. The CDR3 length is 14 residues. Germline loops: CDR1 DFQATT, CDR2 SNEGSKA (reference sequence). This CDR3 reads CSARGIAGTFEQYF. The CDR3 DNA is TGCAGTGCTAGAGGGATAGCGGGGACGTTCGAGCAGTACTTC.